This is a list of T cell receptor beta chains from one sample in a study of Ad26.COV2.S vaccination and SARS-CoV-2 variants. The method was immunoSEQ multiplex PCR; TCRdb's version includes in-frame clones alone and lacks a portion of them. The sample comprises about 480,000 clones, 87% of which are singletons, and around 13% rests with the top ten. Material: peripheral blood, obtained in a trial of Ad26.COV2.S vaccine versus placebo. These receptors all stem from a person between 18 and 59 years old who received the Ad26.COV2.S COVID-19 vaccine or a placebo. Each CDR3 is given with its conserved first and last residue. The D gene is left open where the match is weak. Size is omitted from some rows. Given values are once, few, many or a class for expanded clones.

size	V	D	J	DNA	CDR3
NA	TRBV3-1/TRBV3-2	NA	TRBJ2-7	TGTGCCAGCAGCCAAAAGATCGGAGGGGATGGCCGCGAGCAGTACTTC	CASSQKIGGDGREQYF
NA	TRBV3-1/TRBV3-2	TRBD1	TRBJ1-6	TGTGCCAGCAGCCTCCGGACAGGAAATTCACCCCTCCACTTT	CASSLRTGNSPLHF
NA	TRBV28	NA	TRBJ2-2	TGTGCCAGCAGTATCGCTGCACCGACCGGGGAGCTGTTTTTT	CASSIAAPTGELFF
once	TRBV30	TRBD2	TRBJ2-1	TGTGCCTGGGAACGACTAGCGGGGACCTACAATGAGCAGTTCTTC	CAWERLAGTYNEQFF
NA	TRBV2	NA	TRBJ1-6	TGTGCCAGCTCTCGACTTAATTCACCCCTCCACTTT	CASSRLNSPLHF
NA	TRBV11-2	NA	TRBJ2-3	TGTGCCAGCAGCTTATCAGGAGATACGCAGTATTTT	CASSLSGDTQYF
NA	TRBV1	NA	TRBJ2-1	TGCACCAGCAGCCAACCGTCCGGGACTACTTACAATGAGCAGTTCTTC	CTSSQPSGTTYNEQFF
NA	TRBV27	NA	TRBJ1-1	TGTGCCAGCAGGTGGGAGGCGGGAAGGCTGAACACTGAAGCTTTCTTT	CASRWEAGRLNTEAFF
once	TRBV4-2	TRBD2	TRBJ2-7	TGTGCCAGCAGCCAAGCGACTAGCTGGTTGGGCGAGCAGTACTTC	CASSQATSWLGEQYF
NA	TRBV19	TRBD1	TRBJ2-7	TGTGCCAGTGGACAGGGGAGCGAGCAGTACTTC	CASGQGSEQYF
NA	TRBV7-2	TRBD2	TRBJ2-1	TGTGCCAGCAGCTTGATTCACGGGACTAGCGGGAGGGCCCCTGAGCAGTTCTTC	CASSLIHGTSGRAPEQFF
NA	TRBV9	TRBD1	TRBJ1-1	TGTGCCAGCAGCGCCCGAACAGGGGGCGCGGAGGACACTGAAGCTTTCTTT	CASSARTGGAEDTEAFF
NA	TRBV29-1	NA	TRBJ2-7	TGCAGCGTTGGTTTCTTGTCCTACGAGCAGTACTTC	CSVGFLSYEQYF
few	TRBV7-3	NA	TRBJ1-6	TGTGCCAGCAGCTTAGGGCGGCATAATTCACCCCTCCACTTT	CASSLGRHNSPLHF
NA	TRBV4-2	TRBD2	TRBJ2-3	TGTGCCAGCAGCCCAAAGACTAGCGGGAGGGCAGATACGCAGTATTTT	CASSPKTSGRADTQYF
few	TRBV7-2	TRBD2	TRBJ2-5	TGTGCCAGCAGCGCCCCACTAGCGGGAGCGGAGACCCAGTACTTC	CASSAPLAGAETQYF
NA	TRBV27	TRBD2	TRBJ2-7	TGTGCCAGCAGTTGGTCGCCTAGCGGAACCTACGAGCAGTACTTC	CASSWSPSGTYEQYF
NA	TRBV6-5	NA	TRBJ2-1	TGTGCCAGCAGCCCCGGGCGTGGGCAGTTCTTC	CASSPGRGQFF
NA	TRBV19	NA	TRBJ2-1	TGTGCCAGTAGTGGGCAGACAGGTGTGGGTGAGCAGTTCTTC	CASSGQTGVGEQFF
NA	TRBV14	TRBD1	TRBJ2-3	TGTGCCAGCAGCCAAGCAGGGGGCATAGATACGCAGTATTTT	CASSQAGGIDTQYF
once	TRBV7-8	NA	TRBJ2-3	TGTGCCAGCAGCTTTGCGGGACCAGATACGCAGTATTTT	CASSFAGPDTQYF
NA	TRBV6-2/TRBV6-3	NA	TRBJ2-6	TGTGCCAGCAGTTGGGGGTCGGGGGCCAACGTCCTGACTTTC	CASSWGSGANVLTF
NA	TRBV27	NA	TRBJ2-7	TGTGCCACCACACCCCCGGGACTTCCCTACGAGCAGTACTTC	CATTPPGLPYEQYF
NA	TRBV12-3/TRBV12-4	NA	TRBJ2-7	TGTGCCAGCAGTTTTTGGGGGAGCGAGCAGTACTTC	CASSFWGSEQYF
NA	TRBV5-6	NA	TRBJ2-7	TGTGCCAGCAGCCCCATGGACAGAGTCTACGAGCAGTACTTC	CASSPMDRVYEQYF
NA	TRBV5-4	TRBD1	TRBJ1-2	TGTGCCAGCAGCCGTGACAGGGGCCCCTATGGCTACACCTTC	CASSRDRGPYGYTF